This T cell receptor (beta chain) was profiled in a study of T cell responses to AZD1222 COVID-19 vaccine. CDR3 length equals 14 residues. Germline V gives CDR1 LGHDT, CDR2 YNNKEL (reference sequence). V was cut by 5 bases and J by 0 bases, with 8 bases left in between. The data were produced by immunoSEQ multiplex PCR, yet TCRdb's version contains in-frame clones alone and is incomplete. The sample has more than 140,000 clones, 70% to 90% seen once. This clone showed up just once. This specimen consisted of peripheral blood, obtained on day 0 of AZD1222 vaccination. The rearrangement joins TRBV3-1 (or the pseudogene TRBV3-2) to TRBJ1-3; weak D call: TRBD1 (6 bases). The receptor comes from an adult in good health. CDR3 DNA sequence: TGTGCCAGCAGCTCACAGGGCTCTGGAAACACCATATATTTT. This encodes CASSSQGSGNTIYF.